This is a list of T cell receptor beta chains from one sample in a study of graft-versus-host responses after intestinal transplantation. These receptors' targets are unknown. Generated by immunoSEQ multiplex PCR, the TCRdb table keeps only in-frame clones and is missing some. The sample lists tens of thousands of clones; about four fifths were seen once. The starting material was unstimulated CD8+ T cells sorted from spleen or lymph node cells, obtained before intestinal transplant. The receptor source for this set is a human donor who received an intestinal transplant. Both conserved end residues are part of each CDR3. Each record gives: D gene, J gene, clone size, CDR3 length, V gene, CDR3 DNA, CDR3 protein. A D gene is named only where the DNA matches it firmly. Clone sizes are given selectively: once, few, many, or a class where the clone is expanded.

D: TRBD1
J: TRBJ1-5
size: NA
length: 15
V: TRBV27
DNA: TGTGCCAGCAGTGGGACAGCGAGGGGCAATCAGCCCCAGCATTTT
CDR3: CASSGTARGNQPQHF

D: NA
J: TRBJ1-4
size: NA
length: 15
V: TRBV6-1
DNA: TGTGCCAGCGGACACAAAACAGCAACTAATGAAAAACTGTTTTTT
CDR3: CASGHKTATNEKLFF

D: NA
J: TRBJ2-5
size: NA
length: 14
V: TRBV6-5
DNA: TGTGCCAGCAGTGATTGGAGCAGCCAAGAGACCCAGTACTTC
CDR3: CASSDWSSQETQYF

D: NA
J: TRBJ1-2
size: NA
length: 12
V: TRBV9
DNA: TGTGCCAGCAGCGTAGCCAACTATGGCTACACCTTC
CDR3: CASSVANYGYTF

D: TRBD2
J: TRBJ2-6
size: NA
length: 17
V: TRBV5-4
DNA: TGTGCCAGCAGCCCTGGACTAGTAAGCGCTGGGGCCAACGTCCTGACTTTC
CDR3: CASSPGLVSAGANVLTF

D: NA
J: TRBJ2-3
size: NA
length: 16
V: TRBV7-2
DNA: TGTGCCAGCAATCTGGAGGGGCGAAGCAGCACAGATACGCAGTATTTT
CDR3: CASNLEGRSSTDTQYF

D: NA
J: TRBJ1-1
size: NA
length: 11
V: TRBV6-5
DNA: TGTGCCAGCGGCTTAAGCTCTGAAGCTTTCTTT
CDR3: CASGLSSEAFF

D: NA
J: TRBJ2-7
size: NA
length: 13
V: TRBV11-2
DNA: TGTGCCAGCAGCTTGGACCCCCTGGTCGAGCGGTACTTC
CDR3: CASSLDPLVERYF

D: TRBD2
J: TRBJ2-3
size: NA
length: 16
V: TRBV5-8
DNA: TGTGCCAGCAGCTTGGCTGGGACTAGTGGCTACGATACGCAGTATTTT
CDR3: CASSLAGTSGYDTQYF

D: NA
J: TRBJ2-1
size: NA
length: 15
V: TRBV27
DNA: TGTGCCAGCAGTTTGTCAAGCGGGCCTTACAATGAGCAGTTCTTC
CDR3: CASSLSSGPYNEQFF

D: NA
J: TRBJ2-2
size: once
length: 16
V: TRBV4-1
DNA: TGCGCCAGCAGCCCGCCGGGGGGCTCTGGGACCGGGGAGCTGTTTTTT
CDR3: CASSPPGGSGTGELFF

D: TRBD1
J: TRBJ1-1
size: NA
length: 18
V: TRBV5-4
DNA: TGTGCCAGCAGCTTGGGTGGACAGGGGGCAGGTATGAACACTGAAGCTTTCTTT
CDR3: CASSLGGQGAGMNTEAFF

D: NA
J: TRBJ2-6
size: NA
length: 17
V: TRBV4-1
DNA: TGCGCCAGCAGCCAAGATTCCCTCCCCTCTGGGGCCAACGTCCTGACTTTC
CDR3: CASSQDSLPSGANVLTF

D: TRBD2
J: TRBJ2-7
size: NA
length: 13
V: TRBV7-3
DNA: TGTGCCAGCAGCTGGTTAGCGGGAGAAGAGCAGTACTTC
CDR3: CASSWLAGEEQYF

D: TRBD1
J: TRBJ2-7
size: NA
length: 14
V: TRBV2
DNA: TGTGCCAGCCAAGGACAGGGGGGTCTCTACGAGCAGTACTTC
CDR3: CASQGQGGLYEQYF

D: NA
J: TRBJ2-4
size: NA
length: 14
V: TRBV2
DNA: TGTGCCAGCAGTGAGTCGGGGTCCTACAACATTCAGTACTTC
CDR3: CASSESGSYNIQYF

D: NA
J: TRBJ2-5
size: NA
length: 14
V: TRBV7-9
DNA: TGTGCCAGCAGCTTAGCAGGGTTCCAAGAGACCCAGTACTTC
CDR3: CASSLAGFQETQYF

D: NA
J: TRBJ1-1
size: NA
length: 17
V: TRBV18
DNA: TGTGCCAGCTCACGATCAAAAACCGGGATAGACCTTTCGCGAGCTTTCTTT
CDR3: CASSRSKTGIDLSRAFF

D: NA
J: TRBJ2-5
size: NA
length: 14
V: TRBV2
DNA: TGTGCCAGCAGTGAGTCGGGGTTCTTAGAGACCCAGTACTTC
CDR3: CASSESGFLETQYF

D: NA
J: TRBJ1-3
size: NA
length: 15
V: TRBV5-1
DNA: TGCGCCAGCAGCTTTGGACAGAGCTCTGGAAACACCATATATTTT
CDR3: CASSFGQSSGNTIYF

D: NA
J: TRBJ1-1
size: NA
length: 15
V: TRBV18
DNA: TGTGCCAGCTCACAAACGGACGTAATGAACACTGAAGCTTTCTTT
CDR3: CASSQTDVMNTEAFF

D: NA
J: TRBJ2-3
size: NA
length: 13
V: TRBV11-2
DNA: TGTGCCAGCAGCCCGGGGGGCCCGGATACGCAGTATTTT
CDR3: CASSPGGPDTQYF

D: NA
J: TRBJ2-7
size: NA
length: 17
V: TRBV7-9
DNA: TGTGCCAGCAGCTTAGCACAGGGAGCCTTGAGCTCCTACGAGCAGTACTTC
CDR3: CASSLAQGALSSYEQYF

D: NA
J: TRBJ1-2
size: NA
length: 13
V: TRBV5-6
DNA: TGTGCCAGCAGCTTGGTCGAAGGTGATGGCTACACCTTC
CDR3: CASSLVEGDGYTF

D: NA
J: TRBJ2-7
size: NA
length: 13
V: TRBV28
DNA: TGTGCCAGCAGTTTTGAGGCCTCATACGAGCAGTACTTC
CDR3: CASSFEASYEQYF

D: TRBD2
J: TRBJ2-1
size: NA
length: 19
V: TRBV27
DNA: TGTGCCAGCAGTTTAATGACTTTTCGGGGACTAGCGGGAGGTCATGAGCAGTTCTTC
CDR3: CASSLMTFRGLAGGHEQFF

D: NA
J: TRBJ2-5
size: NA
length: 17
V: TRBV5-4
DNA: TGTGCCAGCAGCTTGGGGTCGGAGGGTCCCCCTCGAGAGACCCAGTACTTC
CDR3: CASSLGSEGPPRETQYF

D: TRBD2
J: TRBJ2-1
size: few
length: 17
V: TRBV5-6
DNA: TGTGCCAGCAGCTTGTTGCTAGCGGGAGTTTCATACAATGAGCAGTTCTTC
CDR3: CASSLLLAGVSYNEQFF